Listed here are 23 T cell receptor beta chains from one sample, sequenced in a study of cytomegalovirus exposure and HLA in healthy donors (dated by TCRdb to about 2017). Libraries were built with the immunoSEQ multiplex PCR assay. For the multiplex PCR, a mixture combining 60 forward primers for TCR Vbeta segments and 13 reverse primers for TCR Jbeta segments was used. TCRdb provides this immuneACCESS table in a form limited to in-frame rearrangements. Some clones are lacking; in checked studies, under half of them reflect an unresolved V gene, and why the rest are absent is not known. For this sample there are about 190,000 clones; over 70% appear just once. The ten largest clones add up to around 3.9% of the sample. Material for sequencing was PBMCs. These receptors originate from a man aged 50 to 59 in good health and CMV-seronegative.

DNA for the CDR3: TGCGCCAGCAGCGCGGGACTAGCGGGGGGTGATACGCAGTATTTT. It specifies CASSAGLAGGDTQYF. The rearrangement links TRBV5-1 to TRBJ2-3; 15 bases line up with TRBD2. Germline CDR1 and CDR2: SGHRS and YFSETQ. The CDR3 length is 15 residues. J lost 6 bases, V lost 4 bases, and 3 bases had no gene match.

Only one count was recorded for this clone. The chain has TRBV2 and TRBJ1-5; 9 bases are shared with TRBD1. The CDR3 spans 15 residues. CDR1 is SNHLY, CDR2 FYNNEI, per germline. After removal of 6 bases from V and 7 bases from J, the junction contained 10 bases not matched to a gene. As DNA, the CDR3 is TGTGCCAGCAGCCGTGGGACAGGGTTTGGACAGCCCCAGCATTTT. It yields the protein CASSRGTGFGQPQHF.

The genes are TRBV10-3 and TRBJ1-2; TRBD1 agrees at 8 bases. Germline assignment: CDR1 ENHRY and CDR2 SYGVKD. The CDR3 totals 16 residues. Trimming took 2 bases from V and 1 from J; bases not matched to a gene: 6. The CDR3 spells CAISEDRGSFNYGYTF. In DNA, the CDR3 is TGTGCCATCAGTGAGGACAGGGGTTCCTTTAACTATGGCTACACCTTC.

In DNA form, the CDR3 reads TGTGCCAGCAGCTTATGGCGCCATTCGGGCGTCCTGACTTTC. Its translation is CASSLWRHSGVLTF. J is TRBJ2-6 and V is TRBV5-6; no definite D call. V was pared by 2 bases and J by 12 bases, with 15 bases between. Per the germline V gene, CDR1 is SGHDT and CDR2 is YYEEEE. This CDR3 has 14 residues.

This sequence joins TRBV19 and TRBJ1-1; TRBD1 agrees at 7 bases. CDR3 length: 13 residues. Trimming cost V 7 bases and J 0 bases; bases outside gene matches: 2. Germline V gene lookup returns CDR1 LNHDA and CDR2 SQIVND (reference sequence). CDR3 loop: CASMGQLNTEAFF. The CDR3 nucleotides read TGTGCCAGTATGGGACAGTTGAACACTGAAGCTTTCTTT.

CDR3 amino acids: CASRAGGRTGELFF. In DNA form, the CDR3 reads TGTGCCAGCCGGGCAGGGGGCCGGACCGGGGAGCTGTTTTTT. V usage is TRBV2 and J usage is TRBJ2-2, with 8 positions matching TRBD1. The V segment lost 8 bases and the J segment 5 bases; nucleotides outside the gene matches: 7. Germline CDR1 and CDR2: SNHLY and FYNNEI. This CDR3 is built from 14 residues.

CDR3 DNA: TGTGCCAGCAGCGACCGACAGGGCCACGAGCAGTACTTC. Translated, it gives CASSDRQGHEQYF. V gene TRBV9 combines with J gene TRBJ2-7; TRBD1 agrees at 7 bases. After removal of 3 bases from V and 5 bases from J, the junction contained 5 bases not matched to a gene. CDR1 is SGDLS, CDR2 YYNGEE, per germline. The CDR3 contains 13 residues.

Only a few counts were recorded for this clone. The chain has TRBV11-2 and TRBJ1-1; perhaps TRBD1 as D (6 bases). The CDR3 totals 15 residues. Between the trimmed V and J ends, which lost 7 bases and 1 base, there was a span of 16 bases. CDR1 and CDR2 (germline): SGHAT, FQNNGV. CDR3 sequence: CASNRPGAKNTEAFF. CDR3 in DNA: TGTGCCAGCAACCGTCCAGGGGCTAAGAACACTGAAGCTTTCTTT.

The CDR3 DNA follows: TGCAGCGCCAGACAGAAAAACACCATATATTTT. Its translation: CSARQKNTIYF. The J gene is TRBJ1-3, the V gene TRBV29-1, with D possibly matching TRBD1 (5 bases). Germline V gene lookup returns CDR1 SQVTM and CDR2 ANQGSEA. The CDR3 contains 11 residues. Trimming took off 7 bases at V and 6 bases at J, with 10 bases between the two ends.

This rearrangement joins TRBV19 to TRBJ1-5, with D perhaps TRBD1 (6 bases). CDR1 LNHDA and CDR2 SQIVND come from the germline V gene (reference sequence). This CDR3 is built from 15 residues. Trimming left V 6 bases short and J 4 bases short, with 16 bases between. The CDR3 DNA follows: TGTGCCAGTAGGCTGACGGGCAGGGGAAATCAGCCCCAGCATTTT. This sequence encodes CASRLTGRGNQPQHF.

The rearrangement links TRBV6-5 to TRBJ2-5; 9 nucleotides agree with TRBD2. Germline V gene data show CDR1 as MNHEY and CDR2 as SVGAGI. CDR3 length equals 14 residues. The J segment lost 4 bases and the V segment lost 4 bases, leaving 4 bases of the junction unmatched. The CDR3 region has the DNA TGTGCCAGCAGTTTCCTGACTAGCGGAGAGACCCAGTACTTC. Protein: CASSFLTSGETQYF.

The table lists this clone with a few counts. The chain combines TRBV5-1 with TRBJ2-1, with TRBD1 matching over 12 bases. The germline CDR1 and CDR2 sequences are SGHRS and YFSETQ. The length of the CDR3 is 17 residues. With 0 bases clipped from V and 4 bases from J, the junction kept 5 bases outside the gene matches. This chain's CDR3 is CASSLGGQGARYNEQFF. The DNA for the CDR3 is TGCGCCAGCAGCTTGGGGGGACAGGGGGCGAGGTACAATGAGCAGTTCTTC.

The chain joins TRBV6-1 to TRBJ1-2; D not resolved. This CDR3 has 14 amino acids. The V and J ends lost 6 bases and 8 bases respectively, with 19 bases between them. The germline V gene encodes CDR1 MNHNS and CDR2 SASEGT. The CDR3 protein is CASRVKVGVEGYTF. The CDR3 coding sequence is TGTGCCAGCAGAGTGAAGGTCGGGGTGGAAGGCTACACCTTC.

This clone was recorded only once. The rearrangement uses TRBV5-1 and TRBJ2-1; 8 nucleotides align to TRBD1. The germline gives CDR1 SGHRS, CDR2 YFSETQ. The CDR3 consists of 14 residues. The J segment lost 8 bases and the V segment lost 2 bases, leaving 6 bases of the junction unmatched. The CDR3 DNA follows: TGCGCCAGCAGCTTAGCCGGACAGGGCCATGAGCAGTTCTTC. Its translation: CASSLAGQGHEQFF.

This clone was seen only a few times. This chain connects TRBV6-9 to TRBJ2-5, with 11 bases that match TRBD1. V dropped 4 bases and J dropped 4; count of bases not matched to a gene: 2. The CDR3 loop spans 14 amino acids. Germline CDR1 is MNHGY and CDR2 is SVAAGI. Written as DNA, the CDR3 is TGTGCCAGCAGTTCGGGACAGGGGGGAGAGACCCAGTACTTC. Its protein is CASSSGQGGETQYF.

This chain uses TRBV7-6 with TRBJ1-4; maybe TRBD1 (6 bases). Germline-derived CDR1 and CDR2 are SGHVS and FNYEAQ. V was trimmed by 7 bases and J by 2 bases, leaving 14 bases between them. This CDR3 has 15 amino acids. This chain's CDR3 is CASTRQGNTNEKLFF. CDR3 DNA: TGTGCCAGCACTCGCCAGGGGAATACTAATGAAAAACTGTTTTTT.

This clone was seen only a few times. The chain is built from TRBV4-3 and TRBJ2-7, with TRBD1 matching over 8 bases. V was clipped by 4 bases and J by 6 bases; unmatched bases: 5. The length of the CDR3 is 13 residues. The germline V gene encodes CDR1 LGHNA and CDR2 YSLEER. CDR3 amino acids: CASSLDRVGEQYF. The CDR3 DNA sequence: TGCGCCAGCAGCCTGGACAGGGTGGGCGAGCAGTACTTC.

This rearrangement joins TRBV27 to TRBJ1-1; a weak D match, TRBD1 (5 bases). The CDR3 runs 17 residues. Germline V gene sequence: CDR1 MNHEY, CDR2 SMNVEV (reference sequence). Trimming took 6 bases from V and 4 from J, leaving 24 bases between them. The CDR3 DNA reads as TGTGCCAGCAGGGGGGGGAGGACTGCCCGGGGAGTCACTGAAGCTTTCTTT. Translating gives CASRGGRTARGVTEAFF.

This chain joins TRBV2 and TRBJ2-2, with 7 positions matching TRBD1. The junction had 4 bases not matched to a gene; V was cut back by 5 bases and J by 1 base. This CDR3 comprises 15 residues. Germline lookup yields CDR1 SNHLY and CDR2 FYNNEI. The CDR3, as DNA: TGTGCCAGCAGTAGACAGGGTCGGAACACCGGGGAGCTGTTTTTT. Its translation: CASSRQGRNTGELFF.

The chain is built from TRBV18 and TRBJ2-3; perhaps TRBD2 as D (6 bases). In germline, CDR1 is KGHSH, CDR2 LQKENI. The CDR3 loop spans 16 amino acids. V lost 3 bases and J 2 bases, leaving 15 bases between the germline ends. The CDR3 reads CASSPTSRGNTDTQYF. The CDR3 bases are TGTGCCAGCTCACCGACCTCCCGGGGGAACACAGATACGCAGTATTTT.

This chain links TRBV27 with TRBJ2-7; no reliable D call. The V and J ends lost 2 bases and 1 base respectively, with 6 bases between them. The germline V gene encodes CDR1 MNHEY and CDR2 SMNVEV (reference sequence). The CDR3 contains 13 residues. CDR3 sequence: CASSLARSYEQYF. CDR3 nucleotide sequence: TGTGCCAGCAGTTTAGCCAGGTCCTACGAGCAGTACTTC.

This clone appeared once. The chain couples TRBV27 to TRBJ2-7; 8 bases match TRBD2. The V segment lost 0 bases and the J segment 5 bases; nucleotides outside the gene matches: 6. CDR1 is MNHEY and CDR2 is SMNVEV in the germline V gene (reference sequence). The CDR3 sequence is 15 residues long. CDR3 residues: CASSLSRGTSNEQYF. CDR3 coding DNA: TGTGCCAGCAGTTTATCGCGCGGGACTAGTAACGAGCAGTACTTC.

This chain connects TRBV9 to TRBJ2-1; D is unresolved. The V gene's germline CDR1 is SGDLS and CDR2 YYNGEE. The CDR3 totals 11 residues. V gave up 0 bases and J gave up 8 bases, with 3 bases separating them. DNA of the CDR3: TGTGCCAGCAGCGTAGTCGATGAGCAGTTCTTC. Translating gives CASSVVDEQFF.